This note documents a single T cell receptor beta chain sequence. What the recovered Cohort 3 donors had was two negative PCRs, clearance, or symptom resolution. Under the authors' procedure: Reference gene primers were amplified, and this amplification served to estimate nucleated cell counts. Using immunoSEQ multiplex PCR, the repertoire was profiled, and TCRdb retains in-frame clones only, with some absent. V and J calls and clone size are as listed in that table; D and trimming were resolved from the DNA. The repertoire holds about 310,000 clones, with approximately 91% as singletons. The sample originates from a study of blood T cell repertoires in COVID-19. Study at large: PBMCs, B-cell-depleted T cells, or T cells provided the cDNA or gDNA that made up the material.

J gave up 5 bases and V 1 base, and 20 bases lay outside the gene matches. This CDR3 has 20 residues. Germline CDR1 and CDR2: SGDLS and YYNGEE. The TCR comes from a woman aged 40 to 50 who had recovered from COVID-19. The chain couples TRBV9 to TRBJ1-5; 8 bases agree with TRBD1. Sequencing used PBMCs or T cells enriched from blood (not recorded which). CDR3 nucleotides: TGTGCCAGCAGCGTAATGGGGACGATCATTATCGGGACAGGCGATCAGCCCCAGCATTTT. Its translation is CASSVMGTIIIGTGDQPQHF.